Below, 31 T cell receptor beta chains from the same sample are listed, as sequenced in a study of OX40 agonist ivuxolimab in advanced cancers. The data were produced by immunoSEQ multiplex PCR, yet TCRdb's version contains in-frame clones alone and is incomplete. Of about 71,000 clones detected, roughly 81% appear once; the ten largest clones hold less than 5.5%. The source was CD4+ or CD8+ T cells sorted from blood, collected in a trial of the OX40 agonist ivuxolimab. These receptors came from an adult with an advanced solid tumor such as melanoma, head and neck, liver or kidney cancer.

This clone was seen more than once but under ten times. Here the CDR3 DNA reads TGTGCCAGCAGCTCCCCCCCTTTTGGAGCGGGAGGGCCGACAGATACGCAGTATTTT. Amino acids: CASSSPPFGAGGPTDTQYF. This chain joins TRBV7-9 and TRBJ2-3; TRBD2 aligns across 10 bases. Germline V gene sequence: CDR1 SEHNR, CDR2 FQNEAQ (reference sequence). The CDR3 contains 19 residues. Trimming took 4 bases from V and 3 from J; bases not matched to a gene: 16.

The rearrangement uses TRBV4-2 and TRBJ2-2; 7 nucleotides line up with TRBD1. This CDR3 is 14 amino acids long. V trimming: 1 base; J trimming: 6 bases; junction bases outside the gene matches: 2. Germline V gene sequence: CDR1 LGHNA, CDR2 YNFKEQ. The CDR3 sequence: CASSQGQGAGELFF. The CDR3 coding sequence is TGTGCCAGCAGCCAAGGGCAGGGGGCCGGGGAGCTGTTTTTT.

V usage is TRBV5-1 and J usage is TRBJ1-1; TRBD1 matches 7 bases. The CDR3 length is 14 residues. Germline V gives CDR1 SGHRS, CDR2 YFSETQ. The V and J ends lost 5 bases and 4 bases, in that order; junction bases with no gene match: 8. CDR3 sequence (DNA): TGCGCCAGCAGTTCAGGGGGAATGGGCACTGAAGCTTTCTTT. Amino acid sequence: CASSSGGMGTEAFF.

J is TRBJ2-7 and V is TRBV19; TRBD2 aligns across 11 bases. This CDR3 spans 14 amino acids. Germline CDR1 LNHDA, CDR2 SQIVND (reference sequence). V gave up 8 bases and J gave up 6 bases; unmatched junction bases: 9. Here the CDR3 DNA reads TGTGCCAGTCAAAGGGGACTAGCGGAGCCCGAGCAGTACTTC. This gives the protein CASQRGLAEPEQYF.

This clone was found once. The chain combines TRBV11-2 with TRBJ1-4; D is ambiguous. This CDR3 is built from 14 residues. The V gene's germline CDR1 is SGHAT and CDR2 FQNNGV. V lost 5 bases to trimming and J lost 5 bases, with 12 bases between them. For the CDR3, the DNA is TGTGCCAGCAGCATGGGTCTCCTCAATGAAAAACTGTTTTTT. Translating it yields CASSMGLLNEKLFF.

DNA for the CDR3: TGTGCCAGCAGCGCAGACGCCGGGACAGGGGGCGCAGATACGCAGTATTTT. It specifies CASSADAGTGGADTQYF. The V and J genes are TRBV9 and TRBJ2-3; 12 bases are a match to TRBD1. The CDR3 has 17 residues. CDR1 and CDR2 from the germline V gene are SGDLS and YYNGEE. Trimming at V came to 3 bases and at J to 4 bases, leaving 9 bases not matched to a gene.

The chain uses TRBV19 and TRBJ2-1, with 9 bases lining up with TRBD2. Germline CDR1 reads LNHDA; CDR2 reads SQIVND (reference sequence). The CDR3 contains 17 residues. V lost 5 bases and J lost 4; bases outside the gene matches: 12. As DNA, the CDR3 is TGTGCCAGTAGTCCGGTTGCCCTAGCGGGATCGTACAATGAGCAGTTCTTC. It codes for CASSPVALAGSYNEQFF.

V gene TRBV7-9 combines with J gene TRBJ2-5; D is undetermined. The ends were cut back, 3 bases at V and 2 bases at J, with 7 bases in the middle. Per the germline V gene, CDR1 is SEHNR and CDR2 is FQNEAQ (reference sequence). The length of the CDR3 is 13 residues. The CDR3 DNA is TGTGCCAGCAGCTTTCCCCCTCAAGAGACCCAGTACTTC. Encoded protein: CASSFPPQETQYF.

The rearrangement uses TRBV7-2 and TRBJ2-3, with 7 bases aligning to TRBD2. From germline, CDR1 is SGHTA and CDR2 FQGNSA. The CDR3 has 14 residues. DNA of the CDR3: TGTGCGTCGAGGAAGGCTAGCGGAACAGATACGCAGTATTTT. Protein product: CASRKASGTDTQYF. Using reference TRBV7-2 and TRBJ2-3 for the parts outside the CDR3, the full variable domain is GAGVSQSPSNKVTEKGKDVELRCDPISGHTALYWYRQSLGQGLEFLIYFQGNSAPDKSGLPSDRFSAERTGGSVSTLTIQRTQQEDSAVYLCASRKASGTDTQYFGPGTRLTVL.

V gene TRBV25-1 combines with J gene TRBJ1-3; D call uncertain. CDR1 MGHDK and CDR2 SYGVNS come from the germline V gene. The CDR3 is 15 residues long. With 3 bases removed from V and 7 bases from J, the gap between germline ends came to 16 bases. DNA for the CDR3: TGTGCCAGCAGTGATGACCTGCTAACTCGGAACACCATATATTTT. It yields the protein CASSDDLLTRNTIYF.

This chain joins TRBV11-2 and TRBJ2-2; a weak D match, TRBD2 (6 bases). This CDR3 comprises 16 residues. V lost 2 bases to trimming and J lost 4 bases, with 14 bases between them. Germline V gene sequence: CDR1 SGHAT, CDR2 FQNNGV. In nucleotides, the CDR3 is TGTGCCAGCAGCTTAAGGAGGGAATGGGGCACCGGGGAGCTGTTTTTT. It specifies CASSLRREWGTGELFF.

Only a few counts were recorded for this clone. V gene TRBV27 combines with J gene TRBJ1-2, with D unresolved. CDR3 size: 15 residues. Germline V lookup: CDR1 MNHEY, CDR2 SMNVEV (reference sequence). The V end was cut by 2 bases, the J end by 0 bases, with 10 bases between. CDR3 sequence: CASSLAAGANYGYTF. CDR3 coding DNA: TGTGCCAGCAGTTTAGCCGCCGGAGCTAACTATGGCTACACCTTC.

The chain uses TRBV10-2 and TRBJ1-5; a possible D gene is TRBD1 (6 bases). This CDR3 is built from 15 residues. V gave up 6 bases and J gave up 5 bases, with 17 bases separating them. Germline V gives CDR1 WSHSY, CDR2 SAAADI. The chain's CDR3 is CASSDQNRAHQPQHF. The CDR3 DNA reads TGCGCCAGCAGCGACCAAAACAGGGCACATCAGCCCCAGCATTTT.

V usage is TRBV27 and J usage is TRBJ2-7, with 10 nucleotides matching TRBD1. V dropped 4 bases and J dropped 1; count of bases not matched to a gene: 4. The V gene's germline CDR1 is MNHEY and CDR2 SMNVEV (reference sequence). The CDR3 spans 15 residues. The CDR3 here is CASSSPGQGSYEQYF. For the CDR3, the DNA is TGTGCCAGCAGTTCACCGGGACAGGGGTCCTACGAGCAGTACTTC.

The rearrangement joins TRBV11-3 to TRBJ2-3; 12 bases map to TRBD1. Germline V gene lookup returns CDR1 SGHNT and CDR2 YENEEA. The CDR3 runs to 14 residues. V was clipped by 5 bases and J by 6 bases; unmatched bases: 3. The CDR3 loop is CASSPGQGADTQYF. CDR3 nucleotide sequence: TGTGCCAGCAGCCCGGGACAGGGGGCGGATACGCAGTATTTT.

V gene TRBV19 combines with J gene TRBJ2-4, with no clear D. The length of the CDR3 is 13 residues. Deletions cut 6 bases from V and 3 bases from J, with 9 bases between. Germline V gene lookup returns CDR1 LNHDA and CDR2 SQIVND (reference sequence). CDR3: CASRHDVKNIQYF. CDR3 bases: TGTGCCAGTAGGCATGATGTCAAAAACATTCAGTACTTC.

The rearrangement links TRBV19 to TRBJ1-1, with D unresolved. The CDR3 loop spans 12 amino acids. The V end was cut by 3 bases, the J end by 5 bases, with 7 bases between. Germline loops: CDR1 LNHDA, CDR2 SQIVND (reference sequence). The CDR3 reads CASSIDLTEAFF. The CDR3 bases are TGTGCCAGTAGTATCGACCTGACTGAAGCTTTCTTT.

The chain carries TRBV6-5 and TRBJ2-1; 12 bases are a match to TRBD2. V trimming: 7 bases; J trimming: 7 bases; junction bases outside the gene matches: 2. This CDR3 has 13 residues. The germline V gene encodes CDR1 MNHEY and CDR2 SVGAGI. In DNA, the CDR3 is TGTGCCAGCACTACTAGCGGGGGGAATGAGCAGTTCTTC. Residues: CASTTSGGNEQFF.

V is TRBV20-1 and J is TRBJ1-4; tentative D call: TRBD1 (6 bases). Germline V CDR1 and CDR2: DFQATT, SNEGSKA (reference sequence). CDR3 length: 11 residues. The CDR3, as DNA: TGCGGCCAGGGGAGCCGAGAAAAACTGTTTTTT. Its translation is CGQGSREKLFF.

The V and J genes are TRBV11-2 and TRBJ1-1; D not resolved. Looked up from germline, CDR1 is SGHAT and CDR2 is FQNNGV. Deletions cut 3 bases from V and 5 bases from J, with 10 bases between. This CDR3 region has 13 residues. CDR3 region: CASSFGPGTEAFF. CDR3 bases: TGTGCCAGCAGCTTTGGTCCGGGGACTGAAGCTTTCTTT.

This rearrangement joins TRBV9 to TRBJ2-7; 9 bases match TRBD2. Germline values: CDR1 SGDLS, CDR2 YYNGEE. V was clipped by 0 bases and J by 2 bases; unmatched bases: 6. The CDR3 length is 16 residues. The CDR3 DNA is TGTGCCAGCAGCGTAGAGGCTAGCGGGGCCGCCTACGAGCAGTACTTC. It encodes CASSVEASGAAYEQYF.

This sequence joins TRBV19 and TRBJ1-1, with 8 bases matching TRBD1. Germline CDR1 and CDR2: LNHDA and SQIVND (reference sequence). J lost 0 bases, V lost 6 bases, and 6 bases had no gene match. The CDR3 is 15 amino acids. The CDR3 is CASRTGTGMNTEAFF. The DNA for the CDR3 is TGTGCCAGTAGGACCGGGACAGGTATGAACACTGAAGCTTTCTTT. Based on the CDR3 plus reference TRBV19 and TRBJ1-1, the full variable domain is DGGITQSPKYLFRKEGQNVTLSCEQNLNHDAMYWYRQDPGQGLRLIYYSQIVNDFQKGDIAEGYSVSREKKESFPLTVTSAQKNPTAFYLCASRTGTGMNTEAFFGQGTRLTVV.

The chain uses TRBV5-1 and TRBJ1-1, with TRBD1 identical over 7 bases. Germline assignment: CDR1 SGHRS and CDR2 YFSETQ. Trimming at V came to 2 bases and at J to 0 bases, leaving 4 bases not matched to a gene. This CDR3 has 15 residues. CDR3 nucleotides: TGCGCCAGCAGCTTATCCGGGACAGTGAACACTGAAGCTTTCTTT. It translates to CASSLSGTVNTEAFF.

This sequence joins TRBV6-5 and TRBJ2-3; 7 bases are shared with TRBD2. The trim removed 7 bases at V and 0 bases at J, leaving 7 bases unmatched. Per the germline V gene, CDR1 is MNHEY and CDR2 is SVGAGI. This CDR3 is 15 amino acids long. The CDR3 sequence: CASIPSGVSTDTQYF. CDR3 DNA: TGTGCCAGCATACCCAGCGGGGTTAGCACAGATACGCAGTATTTT.

With respect to this clone: Other DNA sequences within the sample encode an identical CDR3. The V call is TRBV2, the J call TRBJ1-3, with D perhaps TRBD1 (5 bases). V was shortened by 6 bases and J by 0 bases, with 9 bases between the two germline ends. The CDR3 spans 14 residues. CDR1 is SNHLY and CDR2 is FYNNEI in the germline V gene. The CDR3 spells CASSEGISGNTIYF. CDR3 nucleotide sequence: TGTGCCAGCAGCGAGGGGATCTCTGGAAACACCATATATTTT. Supplemented by reference TRBV2 and TRBJ1-3, the full variable domain reads EPEVTQTPSHQVTQMGQEVILRCVPISNHLYFYWYRQILGQKVEFLVSFYNNEISEKSEIFDDQFSVERPDGSNFTLKIRSTKLEDSAMYFCASSEGISGNTIYFGEGSWLTVV.

The chain is built from TRBV4-1 and TRBJ2-1; 12 bases agree with TRBD2. The CDR3 has 16 residues. V lost 3 bases to trimming and J lost 3 bases; unmatched junction nucleotides: 3. Germline V gene sequence: CDR1 MGHRA, CDR2 YSYEKL. CDR3 in DNA: TGCGCCAGCAGCCACAGGACTAGCGGGATCTACAATGAGCAGTTCTTC. It yields the protein CASSHRTSGIYNEQFF.

Concerning this clone: The DNA is left out, because the CDR3 cannot be placed on it with certainty; the CDR3 is given as TCRdb lists it. The gene calls are TRBV25-1 and TRBJ2-6; the D segment call TRBD1 is taken from the table without a DNA check. Germline loops: CDR1 MGHDK, CDR2 SYGVNS. The length of the CDR3 is 18 amino acids, counting both ends. The CDR3 sequence is CASSSSQELDSRANVLTF.

The gene calls are TRBV7-2 and TRBJ2-7; 8 bases are shared with TRBD2. The CDR3 length is 14 residues. Looked up from germline, CDR1 is SGHTA and CDR2 is FQGNSA. The trim removed 2 bases at V and 3 bases at J, leaving 3 bases unmatched. The CDR3 spells CASSLWAGGYEQYF. The CDR3 bases are TGTGCCAGCAGCTTATGGGCGGGAGGCTACGAGCAGTACTTC.

The chain joins TRBV2 to TRBJ1-4, with TRBD1 as a possible D gene (6 bases). The germline CDR1 and CDR2 sequences are SNHLY and FYNNEI. The CDR3 totals 15 residues. V was trimmed by 6 bases and J by 4 bases, leaving 15 bases between them. CDR3 loop: CASRARGSGNEKLFF. The DNA of the CDR3 is TGTGCCAGCAGGGCCAGGGGATCTGGTAATGAAAAACTGTTTTTT.

This clone was observed a few times. The gene calls are TRBV19 and TRBJ2-2, with D unresolved. This CDR3 has 14 residues. CDR1 and CDR2 from the germline V gene are LNHDA and SQIVND (reference sequence). V was cut by 7 bases and J by 6 bases, with 15 bases left in between. For the CDR3, the DNA is TGTGCCAGTACCGATCCGGCAGGCCCCGGGGAGCTGTTTTTT. The encoded protein is CASTDPAGPGELFF.

This clone was seen only once. Written as DNA, the CDR3 is TGTGCCAGCAGCTTAGAGACAGGCTACGAGCAGTACTTC. Protein sequence: CASSLETGYEQYF. V is TRBV7-8 and J is TRBJ2-7; a possible D gene is TRBD1 (6 bases). CDR1 SGHVS and CDR2 FQNEAQ come from the germline V gene. The germline V and J ends were trimmed by 1 base and 3 bases, with 7 bases remaining between them. The CDR3 extends over 13 amino acids.